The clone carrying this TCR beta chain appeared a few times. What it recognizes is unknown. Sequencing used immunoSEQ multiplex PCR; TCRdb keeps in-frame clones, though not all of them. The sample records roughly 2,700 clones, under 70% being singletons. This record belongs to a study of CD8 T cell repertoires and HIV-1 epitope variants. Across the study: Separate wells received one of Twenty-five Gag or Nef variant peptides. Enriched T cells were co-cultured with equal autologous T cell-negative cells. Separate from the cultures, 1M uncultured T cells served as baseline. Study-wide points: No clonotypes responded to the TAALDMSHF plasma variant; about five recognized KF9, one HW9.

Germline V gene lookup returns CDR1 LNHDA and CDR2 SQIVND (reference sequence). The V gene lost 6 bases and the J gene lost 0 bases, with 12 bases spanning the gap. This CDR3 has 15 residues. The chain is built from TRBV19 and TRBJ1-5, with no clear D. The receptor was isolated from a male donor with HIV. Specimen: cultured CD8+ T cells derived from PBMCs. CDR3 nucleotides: TGTGCCAGTAGCCCCAGGCGGGATAGCAATCAGCCCCAGCATTTT. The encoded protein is CASSPRRDSNQPQHF.